The 20 T cell receptor beta chains presented below share a single source sample, sequenced in a study of blood T cells in healthy people across ages. Primers used in a second PCR of about 7 to 11 cycles were a sample-barcoded 5' primer and a J-beta primer mix. TCRdb reprocessed the 5' RACE reads with MiXCR, giving one entry per CDR3 protein. The sample yields around 900,000 distinct CDR3 sequences, around 30% seen once. The specimen was blood. The source is a woman of 80 years or more in good health.

In DNA, the CDR3 is TGCGCCAGCAGTTCAGGGGGCGCGGGAGGCTACACCTTC. The encoded protein is CASSSGGAGGYTF. The gene calls are TRBV5-1 and TRBJ1-2; TRBD1 agrees at 8 bases. V lost 5 bases, J lost 8 bases, and 8 bases stayed unmatched. The CDR3 is 13 amino acids. CDR1 is SGHRS and CDR2 is YFSETQ in the germline V gene.

This clonotype came up many times. The chain has TRBV18 and TRBJ2-2; D is undetermined. Deletions cut 4 bases from V and 5 bases from J, with 5 bases between. The CDR3 loop spans 12 amino acids. Germline assignment: CDR1 KGHSH and CDR2 LQKENI. CDR3 residues: CASSLETGELFF. The CDR3 DNA follows: TGTGCCAGCTCACTAGAAACCGGGGAGCTGTTTTTT.

The V call is TRBV20-1, the J call TRBJ2-2; tentatively, D is TRBD2 (6 bases). The CDR3 runs to 15 residues. Trimming removed 1 base from V and 2 bases from J, with 11 bases in between. Looked up from germline, CDR1 is DFQATT and CDR2 is SNEGSKA (reference sequence). CDR3 sequence reads: CSARVAGRNTGELFF. The DNA for the CDR3 is TGCAGTGCTAGAGTGGCCGGGAGAAACACCGGGGAGCTGTTTTTT.

This clonotype has at least ten counts. The rearrangement uses TRBV12-3 or TRBV12-4 and TRBJ2-7; 11 nucleotides agree with TRBD2. The length of the CDR3 is 15 residues. The trim removed 7 bases at V and 3 bases at J, leaving 8 bases unmatched. This chain's CDR3 is CASTPIAGGIYEQYF. DNA for the CDR3: TGTGCCAGCACCCCCATAGCGGGGGGGATCTACGAGCAGTACTTC.

This clonotype was observed at least ten times. CDR3 residues: CASKTGANVLTF. CDR3 sequence (DNA): TGTGCCAGCAAGACTGGGGCCAACGTCCTGACTTTC. The chain carries TRBV6-2 or TRBV6-3 and TRBJ2-6; D is uncertain. Trimming left V 7 bases short and J 2 bases short, with 3 bases between. The CDR3 has 12 residues. Germline V lookup: CDR1 MNHEY, CDR2 SVGEGT.

Of note for this clonotype: A much larger clonotype is one base distant, so this may be a read error. The chain combines TRBV20-1 with TRBJ1-2; the D gene is possibly TRBD1 (6 bases). Trimming removed 4 bases from V and 0 bases from J, with 18 bases in between. This CDR3 spans 16 amino acids. Germline CDR1 reads DFQATT; CDR2 reads SNEGSKA (reference sequence). For the CDR3, the DNA is TGCAGTGCTACACCTACTAGACAGGCTCCTAACTATGGCTACACCTTC. This encodes CSATPTRQAPNYGYTF.

This clonotype was counted ten times or more. This rearrangement joins TRBV6-2 or TRBV6-3 to TRBJ2-7; the D gene is possibly TRBD1 (6 bases). V was shortened by 5 bases and J by 3 bases, with 17 bases between the two germline ends. Germline V CDR1 and CDR2: MNHEY, SVGEGT. CDR3 length: 15 residues. In nucleotides, the CDR3 is TGTGCCAGCAGTCCCCGAGGGGGAAACTACTACGAGCAGTACTTC. Protein product: CASSPRGGNYYEQYF.

Regarding this clonotype: One junction end disagrees with the germline gene, perhaps due to a read error. The chain employs TRBV12-3 or TRBV12-4 and TRBJ1-6, with TRBD1 as a possible D gene (5 bases). The length of the CDR3 is 15 residues. CDR3 loop: CASSAGSSYNSPPHF. In nucleotides, the CDR3 is TGTGCCAGCAGTGCAGGGAGCTCCTATAATTCACCCCCCCACTTT.

This clonotype was counted between two and nine times. A junction end diverges from the germline sequence, so it may reflect a read error. The chain employs TRBV7-2 and TRBJ2-5; 7 bases line up with TRBD1. The CDR3 is 16 amino acids. CDR1 SGHTA and CDR2 FQGNSA come from the germline V gene. The CDR3 loop is CANSLGPGQRQETQYF. The CDR3 DNA reads as TGTGCCAACAGCTTAGGCCCGGGACAGAGGCAAGAGACCCAGTACTTC.

This clonotype occurred a few times. The genes are TRBV7-2 and TRBJ2-1; 9 bases agree with TRBD2. The CDR3 sequence is 16 residues long. Per the germline V gene, CDR1 is SGHTA and CDR2 is FQGNSA. The V gene end was trimmed by 5 bases and the J gene end by 3 bases; junction bases not matched to a gene: 8. CDR3: CASSIRAGGLYNEQFF. Here the CDR3 DNA reads TGTGCCAGCAGCATTCGGGCGGGGGGGCTCTACAATGAGCAGTTCTTC.

The sample holds one count of this clonotype. This sequence joins TRBV4-2 and TRBJ2-5, with 9 bases fitting TRBD1. The J call may be wrong; the DNA end is better matched by TRBJ2-7. Germline V gene data show CDR1 as LGHNA and CDR2 as YNFKEQ. CDR3 length equals 16 residues. The CDR3 bases are TGTGCCAGCAGCCAAGATCTCACAGGGGGCAAGAACGAGCAGTACTTC. Its protein is CASSQDLTGGKNEQYF.

The chain combines TRBV16 with TRBJ2-7; 8 positions match TRBD2. The junction had 17 bases not matched to a gene; V was cut back by 3 bases and J by 7 bases. Looked up from germline, CDR1 is KGHSY and CDR2 is FQNENV. The CDR3 has 17 residues. CDR3 DNA sequence: TGTGCCAGCAGCCATAGCGATCGGCTAGCGGGTTACAATGAGCAGTACTTC. Its translation is CASSHSDRLAGYNEQYF.

This chain joins TRBV20-1 and TRBJ1-1; D remains ambiguous. Germline CDR1 and CDR2: DFQATT and SNEGSKA (reference sequence). V was clipped by 5 bases and J by 4 bases, with 11 bases between them. The CDR3 is 12 residues long. The CDR3 bases are TGCAGTGCTGATGGACGTACCACTGAAGCTTTCTTT. It yields the protein CSADGRTTEAFF.

This clonotype was counted ten times or more. The chain has TRBV6-1 and TRBJ2-3, with 11 bases identical to TRBD2. J gave up 2 bases and V 6 bases, and 4 bases lay outside the gene matches. Germline CDR1 reads MNHNS; CDR2 reads SASEGT. This CDR3 contains 15 residues. The CDR3 sequence: CASRGGLAATDTQYF. CDR3 bases: TGTGCCAGCAGGGGGGGACTAGCGGCCACAGATACGCAGTATTTT.

Worth noting for this clonotype: The junction departs from germline at one end; a sequencing error may be responsible. The V gene is TRBV7-2, the J gene TRBJ2-6, with 8 bases lining up with TRBD1. CDR3 length: 17 amino acids. Germline V gene sequence: CDR1 SGHTA, CDR2 FQGNSA. CDR3 protein: CACSFGQGSAGANVLTF. The CDR3 DNA sequence: TGTGCCTGCAGCTTTGGACAGGGATCAGCCGGGGCCAACGTCCTGACTTTC.

This clonotype was observed at least ten times. CDR3: CASSLRRRETQYF. The CDR3, as DNA: TGTGCCAGCAGCTTAAGACGACGAGAGACCCAGTACTTC. The J gene is TRBJ2-5, the V gene TRBV7-2; D gene uncertain. The V gene's germline CDR1 is SGHTA and CDR2 FQGNSA. V was cut by 2 bases and J by 4 bases, with 8 bases left in between. CDR3 length equals 13 residues.

Remarks on this clonotype: A much larger clonotype is one base distant, so this may be a read error. The CDR3 nucleotides are TGCAGTGCTAGACTTTTCACAGATACGCAGTATTTT. Protein: CSARLFTDTQYF. The J gene is TRBJ2-3, the V gene TRBV20-1; D gene uncertain. CDR3 size: 12 residues. Trimming shortened V by 2 bases and J by 2 bases, and 5 bases separated the two germline ends. CDR1 and CDR2 from the germline V gene are DFQATT and SNEGSKA (reference sequence).

In its sample, this clonotype was seen many times. The chain employs TRBV6-5 and TRBJ2-7; D remains unclear. The V end lost 0 bases, the J end lost 0 bases, and 9 bases lay between the germline ends. The CDR3 is 15 residues long. Germline V gene lookup returns CDR1 MNHEY and CDR2 SVGAGI. CDR3: CASSYSFGDSYEQYF. For the CDR3, the DNA is TGTGCCAGCAGTTACTCGTTCGGAGACTCCTACGAGCAGTACTTC.

The table lists this clonotype with a few counts. The CDR3 here is CASSQEEGAEQYF. The CDR3 DNA reads as TGCGCCAGCAGCCAAGAGGAGGGAGCCGAGCAGTACTTC. This chain connects TRBV4-1 to TRBJ2-7, with a tentative D call TRBD2 (6 bases). The germline CDR1 and CDR2 sequences are MGHRA and YSYEKL. The CDR3 totals 13 residues. V gave up 0 bases and J gave up 6 bases, with 9 bases separating them.

This chain connects TRBV5-1 to TRBJ2-3; TRBD2 matches at 9 bases. The CDR3 has 15 amino acids. J was trimmed by 4 bases and V by 6 bases; bases with no gene match: 9. CDR1 is SGHRS and CDR2 is YFSETQ in the germline V gene. The CDR3 DNA sequence: TGCGCCAGCACTGGGGGTAGCGGGGGAGCAGATACGCAGTATTTT. Translating gives CASTGGSGGADTQYF.